This T cell receptor (beta chain) emerged from a study of shared clonotypes between healthy human individuals. Overall study results and limits: It was the non-shared clonotypes that had lower generation probabilities than clonotypes shared by all four donors. Shared clonotypes: about 5% naive CD4, around 3.5% naive CD8, roughly 2.2% memory CD4, under 0.45% memory CD8. Only blood was sampled; tissue repertoires likely differ.

Regarding this clone: What it binds is unknown.

The naive CD8 population came from CD45RO-negative cells selected for CCR7, without terminally differentiated effector memory CD45RA+ cells. Running of the assay took place at deep level. The method was immunoSEQ multiplex PCR; TCRdb's version includes in-frame clones alone and lacks a portion of them. The sample consists of about 1,900,000 clones, less than 95% of them appearing once. The CDR3 totals 16 residues. Germline V gives CDR1 SGDLS, CDR2 YYNGEE. Trimming cost V 4 bases and J 0 bases, with 15 bases left between them. This sequence was found in a man younger than 35 in good health. The chain joins TRBV9 to TRBJ2-3; D is possibly TRBD1 or TRBD2 (5 bases each). The sequenced sample was naive CD8+ T cells sorted from blood. CDR3 sequence reads: CASSLNLGTSTDTQYF. CDR3 DNA: TGTGCCAGCAGCTTAAACCTCGGGACGAGCACAGATACGCAGTATTTT. The full variable domain, with the rest looked up from reference TRBV9 and TRBJ2-3, is DSGVTQTPKHLITATGQRVTLRCSPRSGDLSVYWYQQSLDQGLQFLIQYYNGEERAKGNILERFSAQQFPDLHSELNLSSLELGDSALYFCASSLNLGTSTDTQYFGPGTRLTVL.